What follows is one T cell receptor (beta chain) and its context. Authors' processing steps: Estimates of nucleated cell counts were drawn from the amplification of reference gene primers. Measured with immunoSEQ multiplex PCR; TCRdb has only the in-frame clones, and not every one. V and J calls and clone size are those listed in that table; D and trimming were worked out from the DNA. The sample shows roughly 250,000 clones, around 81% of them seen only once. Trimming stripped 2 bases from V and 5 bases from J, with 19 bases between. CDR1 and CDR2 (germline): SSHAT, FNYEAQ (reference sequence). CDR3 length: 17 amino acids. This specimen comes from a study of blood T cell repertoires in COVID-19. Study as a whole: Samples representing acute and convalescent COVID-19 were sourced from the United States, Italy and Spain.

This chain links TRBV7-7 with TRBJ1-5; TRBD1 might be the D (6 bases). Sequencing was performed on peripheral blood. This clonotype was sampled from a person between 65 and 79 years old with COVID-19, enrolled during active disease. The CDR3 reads CASSLPSSRQEDQPQHF. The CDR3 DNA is TGTGCCAGCAGCTTACCCAGCTCCCGACAGGAAGATCAGCCCCAGCATTTT.